The present T cell receptor (beta chain) was sequenced within a study of vaccination and CD4 T cells after COVID-19 (dated by TCRdb to between 2021 and 2024). Background for the entire study: Convalescent patients had a positive SARS-CoV-2 result on nasal swab PCR, and of these patients, several had mild disease and one had severe disease. Participants got two doses of the Pfizer-BioNTech BNT162b2 vaccine (n=8) or two doses of the Moderna mRNA-1273 vaccine (n=2). Post-COVID blood samples were collected from convalescent patients a median of roughly 100 days after diagnosis, with a range of roughly 35 to 180 days. Control cultures received a CEFX viral epitope pool as the positive control, an HIV-1 Nef peptide pool as the negative control, or no peptide. For stimulating the cultures, overlapping spike peptide pools were used, derived from SARS-CoV-2 as well as from the common cold coronaviruses HCoV-NL63, HCoV-OC43 and HCoV-229E. The convalescent cohort comprised six males and four females, including two Hispanic individuals, seven Caucasians, two Asians and one multiracial person. The spike-specific CD4+ TCR repertoire was compared before and after mRNA vaccination in about nine COVID-19 convalescent patients and a handful of infection-naive healthy vaccine recipients. The time from the second vaccine dose to post-vaccine blood sampling had a median of roughly 70 days and ranged from 14 to 241 days. Broad study findings and their caveats: An increase in the median number of SARS-CoV-2-reactive clonotypes from approximately 23 after infection to a few dozen after vaccination was observed, but the change was not found to be significant. Nearly all vaccine-specific clones in convalescent patients (304 of 307) were mono-reactive for SARS-CoV-2 spike rather than cross-reactive with common cold coronaviruses. In convalescent patients, a median approximately 90% of post-vaccine SARS-CoV-2-reactive clones were detected only after vaccination, suggesting vaccine-specific priming. Only a relatively small number of convalescent patients were included in the study, and early timepoints following natural infection were not analyzed.

Library prep was done by PCR. TCR sequencing of DNA from cultured CD4+ T cells used the Oncomine TCR Beta short-read assay at the Johns Hopkins FTIC core. Genomic DNA was extracted from the cultured CD4+ T cells with the QIAamp micro DNA kit. Oncomine TCR Beta libraries made from cultured CD4+ T cells were pooled using unique dual indexes and sequenced on an Illumina iSeq 100. Per the authors' processing: Non-productive sequences were filtered out, and CDR3s that did not start with C, did not end with F or W, or were shorter than 7 amino acids were discarded. The MANAFEST web application identified antigen-specific clonotypes by comparing peptide-stimulated wells against reference wells and other culture wells. To be called positive, a clone needed an FDR below 0.05, an odds ratio above 5, and a productive frequency above 0.1% in at least two of three replicate wells. A clonotype counted as cross-reactive if it showed significant expansion both in the SARS-CoV-2 spike wells and in at least one common cold coronavirus spike condition. Levenshtein distances (stringdist) and unrooted phylogenetic trees (ape) in R version 3.6.1 were used to assess CDR3 homology. The public reads were run again by TCRdb, first through fastp at Q25 and then through MiXCR, and only productive beta chains were kept. Every distinct CDR3 protein forms one entry, paired with its most common genes and DNA. The V and J calls and clone size are TCRdb's, not the authors'. In this sample the table shows 13,000 or so distinct CDR3 sequences, 58% of which occur a single time. The ten largest clones add up to around a sixth of the sample.

The sample holds a few counts of this clonotype. What antigen it recognizes has not been identified. No base-level quality is on record; no much larger clone is a single base apart. The intended sense of this specimen's treatment or condition label: roughly 11-day PBMC culture with coronavirus spike peptide pools or control peptides (ViraFEST assay). To expand antigen-specific T cells with peptide pools and then pick out the expanded clonotypes through TCR sequencing, the study relied on the ViraFEST assay. The positive SARS-CoV-2 PCR tests of the convalescent patients were dated from March to December 2020, before the Alpha, Beta and Delta variants emerged in the United States. Each well held 1.5 million to 2.5 million PBMCs cultured with 9 to 10 ug/ml peptide pools in IMDM containing approximately 4.8% human AB serum and roughly 10 IU/ml IL-2. On days 3 and 7, half of the culture medium was replaced with fresh IL-2-containing medium. CD4+ T cells were isolated after roughly eleven days of culture through negative selection using the EasySep CD4+ T cell isolation kit. Ficoll-Paque Plus gradient centrifugation was used to isolate PBMCs from whole blood, and the isolated PBMCs were then either used fresh or cryopreserved at -140C. Triplicate wells were generally used for each culture condition.

Unmatched junction bases come to 8, with V trimmed by 7 bases and J by 3 bases. CDR1 is given as SQVTM and CDR2 as ANQGSEA, both from the germline V gene. From the cysteine up to the phenylalanine, the CDR3 has a length of 13 residues. Only the CDR3 region is kept as DNA, spanning 39 bases read in frame from base 1. The sequencing used cultured CD4+ T cells from blood, collected after SARS-CoV-2 vaccination. The sequence joins TRBV29-1 to TRBJ1-1, with 7 middle bases fitting TRBD1. The receptor was isolated from a human donor with COVID-19. The DNA sequence follows: TGCAGCGCCCGAACAGGGGTTGACACTGAAGCTTTCTTT. It translates to CSARTGVDTEAFF.